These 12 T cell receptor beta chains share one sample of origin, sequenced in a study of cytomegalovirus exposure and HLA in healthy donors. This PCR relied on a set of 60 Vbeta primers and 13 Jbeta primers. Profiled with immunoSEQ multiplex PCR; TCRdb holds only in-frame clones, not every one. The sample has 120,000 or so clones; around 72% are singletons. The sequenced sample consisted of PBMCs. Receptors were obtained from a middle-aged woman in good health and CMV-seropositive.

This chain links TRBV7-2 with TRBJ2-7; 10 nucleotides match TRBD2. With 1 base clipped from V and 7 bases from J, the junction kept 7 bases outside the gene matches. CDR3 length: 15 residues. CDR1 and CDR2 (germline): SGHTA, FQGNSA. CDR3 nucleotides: TGTGCCAGCAGCTTAGTTGAGCGGGGGGGAAGTGAGCAGTACTTC. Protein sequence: CASSLVERGGSEQYF.

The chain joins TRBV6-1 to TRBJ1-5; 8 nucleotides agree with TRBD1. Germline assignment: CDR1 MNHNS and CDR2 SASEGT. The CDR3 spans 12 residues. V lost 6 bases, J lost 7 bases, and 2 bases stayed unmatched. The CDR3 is CASRGTGQPQHF. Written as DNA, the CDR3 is TGTGCCAGCAGAGGGACAGGACAGCCCCAGCATTTT.

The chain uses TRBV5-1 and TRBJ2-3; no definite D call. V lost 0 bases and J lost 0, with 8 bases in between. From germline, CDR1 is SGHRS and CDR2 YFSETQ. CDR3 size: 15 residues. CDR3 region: CASSLGGSSTDTQYF. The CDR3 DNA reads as TGCGCCAGCAGCTTGGGTGGCAGTAGCACAGATACGCAGTATTTT.

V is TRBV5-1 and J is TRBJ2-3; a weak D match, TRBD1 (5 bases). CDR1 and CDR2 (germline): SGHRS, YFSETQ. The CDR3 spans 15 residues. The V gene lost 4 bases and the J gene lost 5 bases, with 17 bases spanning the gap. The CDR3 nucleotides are TGCGCCAGCAGCCCTCCTTACAATCAGGGAGATACGCAGTATTTT. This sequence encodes CASSPPYNQGDTQYF. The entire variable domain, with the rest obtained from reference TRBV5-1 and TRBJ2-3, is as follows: KAGVTQTPRYLIKTRGQQVTLSCSPISGHRSVSWYQQTPGQGLQFLFEYFSETQRNKGNFPGRFSGRQFSNSRSEMNVSTLELGDSALYLCASSPPYNQGDTQYFGPGTRLTVL.

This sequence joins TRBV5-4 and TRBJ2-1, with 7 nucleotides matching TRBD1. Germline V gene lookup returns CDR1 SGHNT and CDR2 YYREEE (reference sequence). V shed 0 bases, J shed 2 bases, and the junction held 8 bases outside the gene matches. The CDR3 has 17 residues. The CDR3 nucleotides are TGTGCCAGCAGCTTGGAGAGGGACAGCGTGGCCTACAATGAGCAGTTCTTC. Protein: CASSLERDSVAYNEQFF.

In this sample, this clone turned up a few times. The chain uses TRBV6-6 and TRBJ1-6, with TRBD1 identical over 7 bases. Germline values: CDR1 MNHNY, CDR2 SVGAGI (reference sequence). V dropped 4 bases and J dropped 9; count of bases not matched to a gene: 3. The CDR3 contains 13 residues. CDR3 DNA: TGTGCCAGCAGTTCGACAGGGATTTCACCCCTCCACTTT. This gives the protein CASSSTGISPLHF.

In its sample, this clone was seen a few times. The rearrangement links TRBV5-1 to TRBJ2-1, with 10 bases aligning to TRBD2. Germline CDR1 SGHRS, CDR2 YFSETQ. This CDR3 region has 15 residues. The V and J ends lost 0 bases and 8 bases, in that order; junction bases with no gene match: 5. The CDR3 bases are TGCGCCAGCAGCTTGGTGGCTAGCGGGGGCTATGAGCAGTTCTTC. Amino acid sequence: CASSLVASGGYEQFF.

The CDR3 DNA sequence: TGTGCCAGCAGTGATCGGACTAGGAGCTACGAGCAGTACTTC. Translated: CASSDRTRSYEQYF. This chain connects TRBV2 to TRBJ2-7, with TRBD2 matching over 7 bases. This CDR3 has 14 residues. CDR1 is SNHLY, CDR2 FYNNEI, per germline. V shed 3 bases, J shed 3 bases, and the junction held 5 bases outside the gene matches.

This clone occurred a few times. In nucleotides, the CDR3 is TGTGCCAGCGGGGACACCTCCTATGGCTACACCTTC. Translated, it gives CASGDTSYGYTF. This chain links TRBV7-3 with TRBJ1-2, with D maybe TRBD1 (6 bases). The V end was cut by 8 bases, the J end by 4 bases, with 11 bases between. CDR3 length equals 12 residues. Looked up from germline, CDR1 is SGHTA and CDR2 is FQGTGA.

In nucleotides, the CDR3 is TGTGCCAGCAGTGAAGCGCGGGGGTCCTATGGCTACACCTTC. Protein: CASSEARGSYGYTF. The chain links TRBV6-1 to TRBJ1-2, with D possibly TRBD1 on 5 matching bases. V lost 0 bases and J 4 bases, leaving 9 bases between the germline ends. The germline gives CDR1 MNHNS, CDR2 SASEGT. CDR3 length equals 14 residues.

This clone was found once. CDR3 sequence (DNA): TGTGCCATCAGTGACCACAGGGGATCCAGTAATTCACCCCTCCACTTT. Encoded protein: CAISDHRGSSNSPLHF. This chain uses TRBV10-3 with TRBJ1-6, with 7 positions matching TRBD1. The germline V gene encodes CDR1 ENHRY and CDR2 SYGVKD. The CDR3 covers 16 residues. V lost 3 bases and J lost 6; bases outside the gene matches: 8.

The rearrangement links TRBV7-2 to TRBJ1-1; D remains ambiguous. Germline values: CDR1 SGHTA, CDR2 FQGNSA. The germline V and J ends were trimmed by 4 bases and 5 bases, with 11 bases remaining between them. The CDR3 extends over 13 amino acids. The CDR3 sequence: CASSSSVGTEAFF. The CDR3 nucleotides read TGTGCCAGCAGCTCTAGCGTTGGGACTGAAGCTTTCTTT.